Sequencing of this TCR beta chain was carried out in a study of T cells in Graves' hyperthyroidism and ophthalmopathy. This clonotype has at least ten counts. Any patient presenting with uncontrolled infection, other autoimmune disease, pregnancy or lactation was left out. Diagnosing involved the use of clinical symptoms, serum thyroxine and TRAb, thyroid ultrasound and orbital computed tomography. Amplification targeted TCR beta CDR3 regions from RNA transcripts. The HTBI primer set was used in a first-round RT-PCR of the TCR CDR3. TCRdb processed the multiplex PCR reads anew with MiXCR; each CDR3 protein has one entry. Of approximately 590,000 distinct CDR3 sequences in the sample, around 14% were seen once. This CDR3 region has 15 residues. V lost 1 base to trimming and J lost 3 bases, with 10 bases between them. Germline CDR1 SNHLY, CDR2 FYNNEI.

The chain employs TRBV2 and TRBJ2-1; D unclear. Input material: blood. The clonotype was recovered from a woman between 25 and 40 years old with Graves' hyperthyroidism. The chain's CDR3 is CASSEGLVGYNEQFF. The CDR3 bases are TGTGCCAGCAGTGAAGGATTAGTCGGCTACAATGAGCAGTTCTTC.